This TCR beta chain was recovered during a study of T-cell memory formation after mild COVID-19. At the level of the study: The TCR clusters were mostly specific to one donor.

In regard to this clonotype: Its antigen is still unknown.

General study results and limits: CD4+ contracting clones lay mainly in CM and EM, CD8+ ones in EMRA.

TCRdb reanalysed the 5' RACE reads using MiXCR and keeps one entry per CDR3 protein. The sample has approximately 240,000 distinct CDR3 sequences, approximately 16% seen once; the top ten hold roughly 3.6%. The V gene's germline CDR1 is SGHNT and CDR2 YENEEA. The CDR3 loop spans 15 amino acids. Deletions cut 0 bases from V and 4 bases from J, with 10 bases between. The sample was PBMCs or a T cell subset sorted from them (not recorded which). This chain connects TRBV11-3 to TRBJ2-1; TRBD1 might be the D (5 bases). The source of this sequence is a man aged 18 to 29 who had mild COVID-19 (a few samples of this study predate the infection). Cell type and time point are not known. CDR3 residues: CASSLDFQGYNEQFF. CDR3 DNA: TGTGCCAGCAGCTTAGATTTCCAGGGTTACAATGAGCAGTTCTTC.